The clone carrying this T cell receptor beta chain has more than one count but fewer than ten. These data are taken from a study of blood T cell repertoires in COVID-19. Study in general: Whether acute or convalescent, the COVID-19 samples came from the United States, Italy and Spain.

Measured with immunoSEQ multiplex PCR; TCRdb has only the in-frame clones, and not every one. The sample consists of about 170,000 clones, roughly 80% of them appearing once. This CDR3 spans 14 amino acids. Germline CDR1 reads MNHEY; CDR2 reads SMNVEV (reference sequence). Trimming removed 1 base at V and 4 bases at J, with 11 bases between. The TCR was taken from a man in his fifties who had recovered from COVID-19. The V gene is TRBV27, the J gene TRBJ2-7, with D maybe TRBD2 (6 bases). The sample consisted of PBMCs or T cells enriched from blood (not recorded which). The chain's CDR3 is CASSLFPGGYEQYF. The CDR3 bases are TGTGCCAGCAGTTTATTCCCCGGGGGTTACGAGCAGTACTTC.